This T cell receptor (beta chain) was found in a study of regulatory T cells in long-lasting Graves disease. The V gene lost 3 bases and the J gene lost 3 bases, with 12 bases spanning the gap. The V gene's germline CDR1 is DFQATT and CDR2 SNEGSKA (reference sequence). CDR3 length equals 14 residues. This clonotype was observed many times. The time point is: newly diagnosed GD, antithyroid drugs for less than 3 months. RNA isolated from PBMCs was used to make the TCR library. Libraries of TCR beta came from iRepertoire HTBI primers plus Arm-PCR of CDR3 regions. From the multiplex PCR reads, TCRdb called clonotypes with MiXCR, one entry per CDR3 protein. The table includes 400,000 to 650,000 distinct CDR3 sequences, about 16% detected once. This same sample was also part of a study on T cells in Graves' hyperthyroidism and ophthalmopathy.

The source is a woman aged 40-65 years with Graves disease. The starting material was peripheral blood mononuclear cells (PBMCs), obtained at new diagnosis, from a patient treated with antithyroid drugs. The rearrangement links TRBV20-1 to TRBJ1-5; the D gene is possibly TRBD1 (5 bases). CDR3 nucleotide sequence: TGCAGTGCTAGGGAAGGGGAATTCAATCAGCCCCAGCATTTT. Its protein is CSAREGEFNQPQHF.